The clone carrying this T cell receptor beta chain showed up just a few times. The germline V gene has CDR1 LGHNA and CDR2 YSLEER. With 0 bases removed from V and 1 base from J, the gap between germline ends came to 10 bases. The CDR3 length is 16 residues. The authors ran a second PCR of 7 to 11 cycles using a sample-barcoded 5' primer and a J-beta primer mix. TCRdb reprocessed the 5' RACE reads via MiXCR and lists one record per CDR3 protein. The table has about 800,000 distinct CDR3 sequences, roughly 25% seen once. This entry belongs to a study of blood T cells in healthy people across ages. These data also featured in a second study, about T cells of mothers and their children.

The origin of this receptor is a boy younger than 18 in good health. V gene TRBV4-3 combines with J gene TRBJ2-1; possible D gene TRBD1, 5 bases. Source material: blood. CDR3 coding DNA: TGCGCCAGCAGCCAAGATCTCTGGACATCCTACAATGAGCAGTTCTTC. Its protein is CASSQDLWTSYNEQFF.